The present TCR beta chain was sequenced within a study of blood T cell repertoires in COVID-19. Study at large: PBMCs, B-cell-depleted T cells, or T cells were the source of the cDNA or gDNA that made up the material.

Per the study methods: Estimated nucleated cell counts came from reference gene primer amplification. The protocol was immunoSEQ multiplex PCR, while the TCRdb copy is restricted to in-frame clones and leaves out a portion. V and J calls plus clone size are reproduced from that table; the DNA served to infer D and trimming. The repertoire has 380,000 or so clones, more than 75% of them found once; the top ten carry approximately 0.96%. Germline values: CDR1 SGHTA, CDR2 FQGNSA. Trimming pared 4 bases from V and 0 bases from J, leaving 10 bases between. This CDR3 is built from 15 residues. Participants, about 18 to 90 years old, spanned around 26 US areas. Clinical history as reported by participants underpinned cohort assignment.

This clonotype was obtained from a woman under 40 with acute COVID-19. Sequences were obtained from PBMCs or T cells enriched from blood (not recorded which). V gene TRBV7-2 combines with J gene TRBJ1-3; the D gene is possibly TRBD1 (6 bases). This chain's CDR3 is CASSSTGFSGNTIYF. Written as DNA, the CDR3 is TGTGCCAGCAGCTCTACAGGGTTCTCTGGAAACACCATATATTTT.